These 5 T cell receptor beta chains originate from one sample sequenced in a study of blood T cells in healthy people across ages (dated by TCRdb to the mid-2010s). Library preparation was by 5' RACE. Data came from an Illumina HiSeq 2500. A second PCR of about 6 to 11 cycles was performed with a sample-barcoded 5' primer and a J-beta primer mix. The raw public reads went through TCRdb reprocessing: fastp at Q25, MiXCR clone calling, in-frame beta chains kept. Each CDR3 protein gets just one entry, which takes the most common genes and DNA from the rows behind it. The sample data list about 800,000 distinct CDR3 sequences, and more than 20% of these were observed just once. The ten largest clones represent under 4.5% of the sample. These data were also reused for a study on T cells of mothers and their children.

Sequencing used blood. All receptors derive from a boy younger than 18 in good health.

This clonotype was counted between two and nine times. The gene calls are TRBV20-1 and TRBJ1-5, with TRBD1 identical over 8 bases. The CDR3 extends over 14 amino acids. Germline CDR1 DFQATT, CDR2 SNEGSKA (reference sequence). The V segment lost 1 base and the J segment 7 bases; nucleotides outside the gene matches: 6. CDR3 in DNA: TGCAGTGCTAGAGCCGTGGACAGGGTCCAGCCCCAGCATTTT. Its protein product is CSARAVDRVQPQHF.

V is TRBV5-1 and J is TRBJ1-1; 10 nucleotides match TRBD1. This CDR3 is built from 16 residues. With V trimmed by 5 bases and J by 4 bases, 11 bases remained unmatched. Germline CDR1 reads SGHRS; CDR2 reads YFSETQ. CDR3 sequence (DNA): TGCGCCAGCAGACCCGGACAGGGGGACCGGTTCACTGAAGCTTTCTTT. Encoded protein: CASRPGQGDRFTEAFF.

This chain uses TRBV7-2 with TRBJ2-3; D assignment may be TRBD1 or TRBD2 (5 bases each). Trimming removed 1 base from V and 3 bases from J, with 23 bases in between. This CDR3 contains 19 residues. CDR1 is SGHTA, CDR2 FQGNSA, per germline. CDR3 amino acids: CASSLGEGFPGPKTDTQYF. The CDR3 coding sequence is TGTGCCAGCAGCTTAGGAGAAGGTTTTCCGGGGCCGAAAACAGATACGCAGTATTTT. The complete variable domain, with remaining parts taken from reference TRBV7-2 and TRBJ2-3, reads GAGVSQSPSNKVTEKGKDVELRCDPISGHTALYWYRQSLGQGLEFLIYFQGNSAPDKSGLPSDRFSAERTGGSVSTLTIQRTQQEDSAVYLCASSLGEGFPGPKTDTQYFGPGTRLTVL.

This clonotype was observed a handful of times. V and J are TRBV7-3 and TRBJ2-2, with D perhaps assigned TRBD1 or TRBD2 (5 bases each). Germline-derived CDR1 and CDR2 are SGHTA and FQGTGA. The CDR3 totals 16 residues. With 5 bases removed from V and 5 bases from J, the gap between germline ends came to 18 bases. The CDR3: CASSPRTGLGTGELFF. The CDR3 nucleotides are TGTGCCAGCAGCCCTCGGACGGGGCTCGGAACCGGGGAGCTGTTTTTT.

This clonotype was seen only a few times. The rearrangement links TRBV12-3 or TRBV12-4 to TRBJ2-2, with 7 bases fitting TRBD2. CDR3 length: 14 residues. V gave up 9 bases and J gave up 2 bases; unmatched junction bases: 6. The CDR3 sequence: CASFPGGNTGELFF. The CDR3 nucleotides read TGTGCCAGTTTTCCGGGGGGAAACACCGGGGAGCTGTTTTTT.